This is a list of T cell receptor beta chains from one sample in a study of T cells in Graves' hyperthyroidism and ophthalmopathy. TCRdb reanalysed the multiplex PCR reads using MiXCR and keeps one entry per CDR3 protein. The sample lists a few hundred thousand distinct CDR3 sequences; approximately 15% were seen once. The sample was blood. The source is a woman under 40 with Graves' hyperthyroidism. Both conserved end residues are part of each CDR3. The D gene is left open where the match is weak. Clone size is stated in some rows and not others, as once, few, many or a class when expanded.

j_call,clone_size,v_call,d_call,cdr3_nt,cdr3_aa
TRBJ2-5,-,TRBV9,TRBD1,TGTGCCAGCAGCACTGACGGACAGGGGGGGACCCAGTACTTC,CASSTDGQGGTQYF
TRBJ1-5,few,TRBV27,-,TGTGCCACTGCTAGAGGGGGTGGAAATCAGCCCCAGCATTTT,CATARGGGNQPQHF
TRBJ1-1,few,TRBV5-1,-,TGCGCCAGCAGCTTAGATCCGGGACCCATGAACACTGAAGCTTTCTTT,CASSLDPGPMNTEAFF
TRBJ2-7,-,TRBV9,-,TGTGCCAGCAGCCCATCACGGGCGGGGTACGAGCAGTACTTC,CASSPSRAGYEQYF
TRBJ1-4,few,TRBV6-6,-,TGTGCCAGCAGTTACTCCCCCCCGGAAAAACTGTTTTTT,CASSYSPPEKLFF
TRBJ2-1,many,TRBV9,TRBD2,TGTGCCAGCAGCGTAGGAGCCGGGACTAGCATTGAGCAGTTCTTC,CASSVGAGTSIEQFF
TRBJ2-1,many,TRBV28,TRBD2,TGTGCCAGCAGTAATGCCCTTATCGTCGTAGCGGGAGCTTATAATGAGCAGTTCTTC,CASSNALIVVAGAYNEQFF
TRBJ2-2,many,TRBV4-3,TRBD2,TGCGCCAGCAGCCAACGTCGCGGGAGCGAGACCGGGGAGCTGTTTTTT,CASSQRRGSETGELFF
TRBJ2-1,few,TRBV7-2,TRBD2,TGTGCCAGCAGCTTCGCGACTAGCGGGATGGGCTCCTACAATGAGCAGTTCTTC,CASSFATSGMGSYNEQFF
TRBJ2-7,many,TRBV9,TRBD2,TGTGCCAGCAGCCCCAGGGAGGGTAGCGGGTTACAAGCCTACGAGCAGTACTTC,CASSPREGSGLQAYEQYF
TRBJ2-5,many,TRBV2,-,TGTGCCAGCAGTGGACCAAGCGGGGAGACCCAGTACTTC,CASSGPSGETQYF
TRBJ2-2,many,TRBV5-1,TRBD2,TGCGCCAGCAGCTTGATGCTGGCGGGAGGGGTCTCCGGGGAGCTGTTTTTT,CASSLMLAGGVSGELFF
TRBJ2-5,-,TRBV15,-,TGTGCCACCAGCAGAGATGAGGGGGGCCAAGAGACCCAGTACTTC,CATSRDEGGQETQYF
TRBJ2-3,-,TRBV7-2,TRBD2,TGTGCCAGCAGCCAAGAGGCCAGCGGGACGTCTCCTGGCACAGATACGCAGTATTTT,CASSQEASGTSPGTDTQYF
TRBJ2-1,-,TRBV14,TRBD2,TGTGCCAGCAGCCAAGGGCTAGCGGGAGTTATTGTGAAGAATGAGCAGTTCTTC,CASSQGLAGVIVKNEQFF
TRBJ2-7,many,TRBV7-6,-,TGTGCCAGCAGCTTAGAGAGTAGTTCGTTCGAGCAGTACTTC,CASSLESSSFEQYF
TRBJ2-1,few,TRBV24-1,TRBD1,TGTGCCACCAGTGGACAGGGCTCCTACAATGAGCAGTTCTTC,CATSGQGSYNEQFF
TRBJ2-4,many,TRBV20-1,TRBD1,TGCAGTGCAACGGACAGGGCCCGACTACTAGCCAAAAACATTCAGTACTTC,CSATDRARLLAKNIQYF
TRBJ1-2,-,TRBV18,-,TGTGCCAGCTCACCAGCCCGTCAGGGGCAAGATGGCTACACCTTC,CASSPARQGQDGYTF
TRBJ2-7,many,TRBV11-1,-,TGTGCCAGCAGGGCTAGTCAGCTCCACGAGCAGTACTTC,CASRASQLHEQYF
TRBJ2-7,many,TRBV13,-,TGTGCCAGCAGCTTAGACAGGGATGGGCAGTACTTC,CASSLDRDGQYF
TRBJ2-7,-,TRBV20-1,TRBD2,TGCAGTGCTAGAGCGCCTAGCGGACACGAGGGACCATACGAGCAGTACTTC,CSARAPSGHEGPYEQYF
TRBJ2-7,few,TRBV10-3,-,TGTGCCATCAGAGGGGCGGGGGCCGAGGGCGAGCAGTACTTC,CAIRGAGAEGEQYF
TRBJ2-1,many,TRBV11-2,TRBD2,TGTGCCAGCAGCCGGGAGGTGCAGTTGGGCTACAATGAGCAGTTCTTC,CASSREVQLGYNEQFF
TRBJ2-6,few,TRBV4-2,-,TGTGCCAGCAGCCATAGCAGTGCAGGGGCCAACGTCCTGACTTTC,CASSHSSAGANVLTF
TRBJ1-2,-,TRBV6-1,-,TGTGCCAGCAGACCACAGCCCATCCATGGCTACACCTTC,CASRPQPIHGYTF
TRBJ2-7,-,TRBV10-3,TRBD1,TGTGCCATCAGACGGACAGGGGGCTACGAGCAGTACTTC,CAIRRTGGYEQYF
TRBJ1-2,many,TRBV6-1,-,TGTGCCAGCAGTACCGTTGTGGTAGGAGGCTACACCTTC,CASSTVVVGGYTF
TRBJ2-1,many,TRBV7-2,TRBD1,TGTGCCAGCAGCAAACAAACGGGACAGGGGTACAATGAGCAGTTCTTC,CASSKQTGQGYNEQFF